A selection of T cell receptor beta chains follows, all from one sample in a study of cytomegalovirus exposure and HLA in healthy donors. Only in-frame clones appear in the TCRdb table, and some are missing; sequencing was by immunoSEQ multiplex PCR. The sample lists 80,000 to 100,000 clones, over 75% occurring once. Sample: PBMCs. The receptors shown here come from a middle-aged man in good health and CMV-seropositive. Both conserved end residues are part of each CDR3. Each record gives: D gene, J gene, V gene, clone size, CDR3 protein, CDR3 DNA. A D gene is named only where the DNA matches it firmly. The size entry is marked missing in some rows and otherwise reads once, few, many or a size class.

NA TRBJ2-7 TRBV18 NA CASSPFGEEQYF TGTGCCAGCTCACCCTTCGGGGAGGAGCAGTACTTC
NA TRBJ2-1 TRBV6-5 NA CASSYTLQGLDEQFF TGTGCCAGCAGTTACACACTACAGGGCCTTGATGAGCAGTTCTTC
TRBD2 TRBJ2-1 TRBV7-3 NA CASSLGLAGGPEHEQFF TGTGCCAGCAGCTTAGGACTAGCGGGGGGTCCGGAGCATGAGCAGTTCTTC
TRBD1 TRBJ1-2 TRBV25-1 NA CASSESNDRGKVGYTF TGTGCCAGCAGTGAATCCAATGACAGGGGAAAGGTTGGCTACACCTTC
TRBD1 TRBJ2-5 TRBV6-5 NA CASSLQPGGMETQYF TGTGCCAGCAGCCTCCAACCAGGGGGCATGGAGACCCAGTACTTC
TRBD1 TRBJ1-2 TRBV5-3 NA CARSSTGGDYGYTF TGTGCCAGAAGCTCTACAGGGGGCGACTATGGCTACACCTTC
NA TRBJ1-1 TRBV4-2 few CASSEPGQMNTEAFF TGTGCCAGCAGCGAACCCGGACAGATGAACACTGAAGCTTTCTTT
TRBD2 TRBJ2-1 TRBV7-8 NA CASSLAPSGGYNEQFF TGTGCCAGCAGCTTAGCTCCCAGCGGGGGGTACAATGAGCAGTTCTTC
NA TRBJ2-7 TRBV18 NA CASSPLPLSYEQYF TGTGCCAGCTCACCACTTCCACTCTCCTACGAGCAGTACTTC
NA TRBJ1-5 TRBV28 NA CASSYSFLSNQPQHF TGTGCCAGCAGCTACAGTTTCCTTAGCAATCAGCCCCAGCATTTT
TRBD1 TRBJ2-7 TRBV5-1 NA CASSLKTGGAYEQYF TGCGCCAGCAGCCTGAAGACAGGGGGCGCCTACGAGCAGTACTTC
NA TRBJ1-3 TRBV13 NA CASSRRGFGNTIYF TGTGCCAGCAGCCGTAGGGGTTTTGGAAACACCATATATTTT
TRBD2 TRBJ2-7 TRBV15 NA CATSVGLDTYEQYF TGTGCCACCAGCGTAGGACTAGATACCTACGAGCAGTACTTC
NA TRBJ2-7 TRBV19 NA CASKRTSSSYEQYF TGTGCCAGTAAACGGACATCGAGCTCCTACGAGCAGTACTTC
TRBD2 TRBJ2-1 TRBV7-2 NA CASRFRLAEGYNEQFF TGTGCCAGCAGATTTAGACTAGCGGAAGGGTACAATGAGCAGTTCTTC
TRBD1 TRBJ2-5 TRBV6-1 NA CASRGGTGGQETQYF TGTGCCAGCAGGGGGGGGACAGGGGGCCAAGAGACCCAGTACTTC
NA TRBJ2-5 TRBV5-6 NA CASSLAAALYF TGTGCCAGCAGCCTGGCGGCGGCCTTGTACTTC
NA TRBJ2-2 TRBV9 NA CASSVSRVDTGELFF TGTGCCAGCAGCGTTTCCAGGGTTGACACCGGGGAGCTGTTTTTT
TRBD1 TRBJ2-6 TRBV2 NA CASKGDRQDSGANVLTF TGTGCCAGCAAGGGGGACAGGCAAGACTCTGGGGCCAACGTCCTGACTTTC
NA TRBJ1-3 TRBV7-6 NA CASSFDFPGNTIYF TGTGCCAGCAGCTTCGACTTCCCTGGAAACACCATATATTTT
TRBD1 TRBJ2-2 TRBV25-1 NA CASTRTGIDTGELFF TGTGCCAGCACTAGGACAGGGATCGACACCGGGGAGCTGTTTTTT
TRBD1 TRBJ2-2 TRBV9 NA CASSLKQGANTGELFF TGTGCCAGCAGCCTTAAACAGGGGGCGAACACCGGGGAGCTGTTTTTT
NA TRBJ2-3 TRBV9 NA CASSVDQDTQYF TGTGCCAGCAGCGTAGATCAAGATACGCAGTATTTT
NA TRBJ2-2 TRBV13 NA CASSLQQNTGELFF TGTGCCAGCAGCTTACAACAGAACACCGGGGAGCTGTTTTTT
NA TRBJ2-1 TRBV9 NA CASSVEDGRGNEQFF TGTGCCAGCAGCGTAGAGGACGGACGGGGCAATGAGCAGTTCTTC
TRBD2 TRBJ2-1 TRBV4-3 once CASSPLLAGGLNEQFF TGCGCCAGCAGCCCCCTTCTAGCGGGGGGTTTAAATGAGCAGTTCTTC
TRBD1 TRBJ1-5 TRBV7-2 NA CASSARTGVNQPQHF TGTGCCAGCAGCGCCCGGACAGGAGTCAATCAGCCCCAGCATTTT
NA TRBJ1-4 TRBV4-1 NA CASSHQGQGTEKLFF TGCGCCAGCAGCCACCAGGGGCAGGGGACTGAAAAACTGTTTTTT
NA TRBJ2-5 TRBV7-9 NA CASSFSGVVETQYF TGTGCCAGCAGCTTCTCAGGGGTAGTAGAGACCCAGTACTTC
NA TRBJ1-2 TRBV6-5 NA CASSPLTPTIYGYTF TGTGCCAGCAGTCCCCTGACCCCGACTATCTATGGCTACACCTTC
NA TRBJ1-2 TRBV7-9 NA CASSSTGTYGYPF TGTGCCAGCAGCTCCACGGGGACATATGGCTACCCCTTC
NA TRBJ1-1 TRBV18 NA CASSPVGWAENTEAFF TGTGCCAGCTCACCAGTCGGTTGGGCAGAGAACACTGAAGCTTTCTTT
TRBD1 TRBJ1-3 TRBV7-2 NA CASSPQGVLGNTIYF TGTGCCAGCAGCCCCCAGGGGGTGTTGGGAAACACCATATATTTT